This T cell receptor (beta chain) was observed in a study of shared clonotypes between healthy human individuals. Selected positively for CCR7 and CD45RO-negative, naive CD8 cells excluded terminally differentiated effector memory CD45RA+ cells. All the donors were Caucasian adults who lived in Nashville, Tennessee. V lost 3 bases and J lost 1; bases outside the gene matches: 6. The germline CDR1 and CDR2 sequences are SGHAT and FQNNGV. CDR3 length equals 16 residues. Some clones are missing from TCRdb's copy, which holds only in-frame ones; the method was immunoSEQ multiplex PCR. This sample has about 600,000 clones, with roughly 98% found just once.

Sequencing was performed on naive CD8+ T cells sorted from blood. This TCR came from a man in his thirties or forties in good health. This chain uses TRBV11-2 with TRBJ2-7, with 10 bases fitting TRBD1. The CDR3 region has the DNA TGTGCCAGCAGCTTTCTCGGACAGGGGGTATCCTACGAGCAGTACTTC. Translating gives CASSFLGQGVSYEQYF.